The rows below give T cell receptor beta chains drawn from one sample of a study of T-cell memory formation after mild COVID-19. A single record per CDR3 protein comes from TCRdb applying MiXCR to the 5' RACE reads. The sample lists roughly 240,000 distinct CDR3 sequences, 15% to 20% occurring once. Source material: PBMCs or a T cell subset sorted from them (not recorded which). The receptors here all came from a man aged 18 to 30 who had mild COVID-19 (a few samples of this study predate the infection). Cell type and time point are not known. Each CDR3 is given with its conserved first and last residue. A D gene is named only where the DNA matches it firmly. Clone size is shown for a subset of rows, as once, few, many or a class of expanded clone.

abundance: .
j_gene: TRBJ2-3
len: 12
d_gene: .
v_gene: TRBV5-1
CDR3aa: CASSSDRATQYF
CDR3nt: TGCGCCAGCAGCTCAGACAGAGCGACGCAGTATTTT

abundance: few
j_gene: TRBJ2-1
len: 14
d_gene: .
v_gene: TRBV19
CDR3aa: CASSINRGGHEQFF
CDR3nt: TGTGCCAGTAGTATCAACAGGGGGGGTCATGAGCAGTTCTTC

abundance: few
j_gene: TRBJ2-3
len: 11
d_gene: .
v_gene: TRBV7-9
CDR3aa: CATVGGTTQYF
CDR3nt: TGTGCCACCGTCGGCGGGACTACGCAGTATTTT

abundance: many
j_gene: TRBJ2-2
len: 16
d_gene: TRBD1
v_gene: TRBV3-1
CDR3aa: CASISSGTGKVGELFF
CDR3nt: TGTGCCAGCATATCGTCCGGGACAGGGAAGGTCGGGGAGCTGTTTTTT

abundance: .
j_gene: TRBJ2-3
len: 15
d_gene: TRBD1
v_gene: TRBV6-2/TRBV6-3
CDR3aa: CASSTRDRSQDTQYF
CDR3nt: TGTGCCAGCAGTACCCGGGACAGATCCCAAGATACGCAGTATTTT

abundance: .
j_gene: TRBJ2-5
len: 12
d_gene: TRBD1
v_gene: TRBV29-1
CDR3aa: CSSGDREETQYF
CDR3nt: TGCAGCTCGGGCGACAGGGAAGAGACCCAGTACTTC

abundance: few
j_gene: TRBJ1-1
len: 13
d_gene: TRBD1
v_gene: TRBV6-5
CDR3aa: CASSFRDRVGAFF
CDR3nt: TGTGCCAGCAGTTTCCGGGACAGGGTTGGGGCTTTCTTT

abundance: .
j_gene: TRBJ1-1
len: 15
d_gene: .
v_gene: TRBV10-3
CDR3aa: CAISDGRGRNTEAFF
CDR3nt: TGTGCCATCAGTGATGGCAGGGGTCGGAACACTGAAGCTTTCTTT

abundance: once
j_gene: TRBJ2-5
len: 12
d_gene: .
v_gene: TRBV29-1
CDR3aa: CSVEGSGETQYF
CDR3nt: TGCAGCGTTGAAGGGTCGGGGGAGACCCAGTACTTC

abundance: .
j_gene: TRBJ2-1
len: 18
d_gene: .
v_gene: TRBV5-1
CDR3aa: CASSGVGAGARPYNEQFF
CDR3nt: TGCGCCAGCAGCGGCGTTGGGGCAGGGGCCCGACCCTACAATGAGCAGTTCTTC

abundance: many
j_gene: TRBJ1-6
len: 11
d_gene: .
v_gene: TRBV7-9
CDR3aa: CASSFAEPLHF
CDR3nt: TGTGCCAGCAGCTTTGCGGAACCCCTCCACTTT

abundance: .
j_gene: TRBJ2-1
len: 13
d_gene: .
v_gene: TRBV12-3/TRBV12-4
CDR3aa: CASSLLKGVEQFF
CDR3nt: TGTGCCAGCAGTTTATTGAAGGGCGTTGAGCAGTTCTTC

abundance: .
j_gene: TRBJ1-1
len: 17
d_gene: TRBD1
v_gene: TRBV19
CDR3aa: CASSIGTGGARDTEAFF
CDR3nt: TGTGCCAGTAGTATAGGGACAGGGGGCGCGCGGGACACTGAAGCTTTCTTT

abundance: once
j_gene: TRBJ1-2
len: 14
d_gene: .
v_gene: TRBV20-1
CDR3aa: CSARAPGGTYGYTF
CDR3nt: TGCAGTGCTAGAGCTCCCGGAGGGACCTATGGCTACACCTTC

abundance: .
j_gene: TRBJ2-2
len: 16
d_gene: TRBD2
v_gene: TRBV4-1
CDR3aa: CASSHPRTRNTGELFF
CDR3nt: TGCGCCAGCAGCCACCCCCGGACTAGGAACACCGGGGAGCTGTTTTTT

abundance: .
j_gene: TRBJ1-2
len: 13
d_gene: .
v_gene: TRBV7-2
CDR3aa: CASSLAWGDGYTF
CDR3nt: TGTGCCAGCAGCTTAGCTTGGGGGGATGGCTACACCTTC